The subject of this entry is one T cell receptor beta chain. Its antigen is as yet unknown. This entry comes from a study of cytomegalovirus exposure and HLA in healthy donors. Study results and caveats: In a later analysis, a genetic analysis reported fewer productive-TCR N-insertions in an Asian-associated ancestry cluster than the cohort average.

V dropped 3 bases and J dropped 6 bases, with 17 bases sitting between them. CDR1 and CDR2 (germline): MGHRA, YSYEKL. CDR3 length: 16 amino acids. 60 Vbeta and 13 Jbeta primers were used in PCR. Only in-frame clones appear in the TCRdb table, and some are missing; sequencing was by immunoSEQ multiplex PCR. The sample consists of 100,000 to 150,000 clones, more than 65% of them appearing once. This clonotype originated in a woman aged 60 to 75 in good health and CMV-seropositive. Sequencing was carried out using PBMCs. The chain has TRBV4-1 and TRBJ2-2; a weak D match, TRBD2 (5 bases). CDR3 nucleotide sequence: TGCGCCAGCAGCCAGCGGAGTCTAGCTGGGGCCGGGGAGCTGTTTTTT. Residues: CASSQRSLAGAGELFF.